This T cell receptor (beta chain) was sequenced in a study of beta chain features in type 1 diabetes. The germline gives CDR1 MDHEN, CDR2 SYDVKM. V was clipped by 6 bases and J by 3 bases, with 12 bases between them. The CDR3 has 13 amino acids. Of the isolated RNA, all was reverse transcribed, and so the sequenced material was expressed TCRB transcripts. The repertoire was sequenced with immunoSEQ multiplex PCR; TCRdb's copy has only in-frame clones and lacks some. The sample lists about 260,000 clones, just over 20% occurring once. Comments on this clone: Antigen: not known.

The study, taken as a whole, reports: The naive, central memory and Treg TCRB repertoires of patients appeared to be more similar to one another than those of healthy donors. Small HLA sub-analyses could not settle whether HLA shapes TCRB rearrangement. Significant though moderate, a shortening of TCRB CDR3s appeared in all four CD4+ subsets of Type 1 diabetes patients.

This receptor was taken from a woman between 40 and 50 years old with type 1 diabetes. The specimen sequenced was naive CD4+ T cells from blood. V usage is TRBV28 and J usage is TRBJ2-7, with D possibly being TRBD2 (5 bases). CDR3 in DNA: TGTGCCAGCAGCCCCCCCGGGGTCTACGAGCAGTACTTC. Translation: CASSPPGVYEQYF.